These 7 T cell receptor beta chains share one sample of origin, sequenced in a study of type 1 regulatory T cells. Study-wide results and limits: Compared with non-type 1 regulatory T cells, type 1 regulatory T cells showed a more restricted TCR repertoire.

The antigens of these receptors remain unknown. TCRdb redid the calling of the reads with MiXCR, one entry per CDR3 protein. The profile shows 65,000 to 80,000 distinct CDR3 sequences, about a fifth of them singletons. Material for sequencing was cultured type 1 regulatory T (Tr1) cells, either the whole culture or a sorted fraction (not recorded which). These receptors originate from a human donor in good health.

This clonotype was observed a few times. The chain couples TRBV27 to TRBJ2-7, with 8 positions matching TRBD2. The CDR3 is made up of 14 amino acids. Germline V lookup: CDR1 MNHEY, CDR2 SMNVEV (reference sequence). V shed 7 bases, J shed 2 bases, and the junction held 7 bases outside the gene matches. The CDR3 sequence is CASIQREYPYEQYF. CDR3 DNA sequence: TGTGCCAGCATTCAGCGGGAGTATCCCTACGAGCAGTACTTC.

This clonotype was detected a few times. V usage is TRBV12-3 or TRBV12-4 and J usage is TRBJ2-5, with 10 bases lining up with TRBD2. V was pared by 3 bases and J by 5 bases, with 9 bases of the junction left unmatched. The CDR3 extends over 16 amino acids. The chain's CDR3 is CASSFFLAGVRETQYF. CDR3 sequence (DNA): TGTGCCAGCAGTTTTTTCCTAGCGGGAGTCCGGGAGACCCAGTACTTC.

The chain recombines TRBV20-1 with TRBJ2-5, with D unclear. Deletions cut 4 bases from V and 1 base from J, with 7 bases between. CDR3 length: 12 amino acids. The germline V gene encodes CDR1 DFQATT and CDR2 SNEGSKA (reference sequence). CDR3 sequence reads: CSAKGGQETQYF. CDR3 sequence (DNA): TGCAGTGCTAAAGGCGGCCAAGAGACCCAGTACTTC.

The chain links TRBV7-9 to TRBJ2-2, with TRBD2 matching 8 bases. The CDR3 sequence is 15 residues long. The germline V gene encodes CDR1 SEHNR and CDR2 FQNEAQ (reference sequence). V gave up 2 bases and J gave up 6 bases; unmatched junction bases: 5. CDR3 DNA sequence: TGTGCCAGCAGCTTAATTGCGGGAGGCTCCGGGGAGCTGTTTTTT. Amino acid sequence: CASSLIAGGSGELFF.

This clonotype was counted only a few times. The chain combines TRBV11-2 with TRBJ2-7, with D possibly being TRBD1 (6 bases). Germline V gene lookup returns CDR1 SGHAT and CDR2 FQNNGV. The CDR3 is made up of 15 amino acids. V was shortened by 5 bases and J by 3 bases, with 17 bases between the two germline ends. In DNA, the CDR3 is TGTGCCAGCAGCCGGTACAGGGATTCTCTCTACGAGCAGTACTTC. This codes for CASSRYRDSLYEQYF.

The CDR3 DNA follows: TGTGCCAGCAGTTTAGGGACTAGCGGGAGAAATACGCAGTATTTT. Translation gives CASSLGTSGRNTQYF. The chain employs TRBV12-3 or TRBV12-4 and TRBJ2-3, with 13 bases matching TRBD2. The CDR3 is made up of 15 amino acids. V was pared by 1 base and J by 7 bases, with 2 bases of the junction left unmatched.

The rearrangement uses TRBV7-2 and TRBJ2-3; 12 nucleotides line up with TRBD1. V shed 5 bases and J 0 bases; nucleotides not matched to a gene: 15. Germline CDR1 is SGHTA and CDR2 is FQGNSA. The length of the CDR3 is 20 residues. The CDR3 region is CASSPRDRGRTGTSTDTQYF. The CDR3 nucleotides read TGTGCCAGCAGCCCTCGGGACAGGGGGCGGACGGGCACAAGCACAGATACGCAGTATTTT.